This T cell receptor beta chain stems from a study of blood T cell repertoires in COVID-19. Study-level information: Sites in the United States, Italy and Spain provided acute and convalescent COVID-19 samples. From T cells, B-cell-depleted T cells, or PBMCs came the material, which was cDNA or gDNA.

Authors' methods: How many nucleated cells were present was estimated from reference gene primer amplification. Only in-frame clones appear in the TCRdb table, and some are missing; sequencing was by immunoSEQ multiplex PCR. The DNA gave D and trimming, while V, J and clone size come from that table. The sample holds 77,000 or so clones, roughly 83% seen once. Sequenced material: peripheral blood. The TCR originated in a man younger than 45 with COVID-19, enrolled during active disease.

CDR3 DNA: TGTGCCAGCAGCCTTCGGACAGGCCAGTCCTCTATCGGCTACACCTTC. This codes for CASSLRTGQSSIGYTF. The J gene is TRBJ1-2, the V gene TRBV3-1 (or the pseudogene TRBV3-2), with 7 bases lining up with TRBD1. V lost 4 bases, J lost 8 bases, and 16 bases stayed unmatched. CDR1 is LGHDT, CDR2 YNNKEL, per germline (reference sequence). There are 16 residues in the CDR3.